This T cell receptor beta chain was sequenced during a study of blood T cell repertoires in COVID-19. Study summary: Both acute and convalescent COVID-19 samples were obtained from the United States, Italy and Spain.

Participant-given clinical history determined each cohort assignment. Germline CDR1 reads MNHEY; CDR2 reads SVGAGI. Trimming cost V 10 bases and J 5 bases, with 23 bases left between them. The CDR3 has 15 amino acids. Authors' analysis steps: Using reference gene primer amplification, nucleated cell counts were estimated. Here immunoSEQ multiplex PCR was the method, and the copy in TCRdb shows in-frame clones only, minus some. V and J calls plus clone size are reproduced from that table; the DNA served to infer D and trimming. In the table there are fewer than 200,000 clones, about 80% of which are singletons.

This chain joins TRBV6-5 and TRBJ1-2, with D maybe TRBD1 (6 bases). The TCR sequence derives from a man aged 50 or older who had recovered from COVID-19. The sample was PBMCs or T cells enriched from blood (not recorded which). DNA of the CDR3: TGTGCCACCCCGAGGGGGGGTATGGAGATTTATGGCTACACCTTC. Protein product: CATPRGGMEIYGYTF.